The 6 T cell receptor beta chains listed next were all sequenced from one sample in a study of blood T cell repertoires in COVID-19. This table comes from immunoSEQ multiplex PCR, and its TCRdb copy is limited to in-frame clones, with some not included. The sample yields approximately 250,000 clones, approximately 84% seen once. Sequencing was performed on peripheral blood. These receptors were obtained from a human donor in a cohort sampled during active COVID-19.

This clone was counted only a few times. V usage is TRBV12-2 and J usage is TRBJ2-3; no check of the table's D call, TRBD2, against the DNA was made. TRBV12-2 is reported as a pseudogene. The length of the CDR3 is 12 residues. CDR3 DNA: TGTGCAAGTCGCATACCCGGGACTCCCCAGTATTTT. Its protein is CASRIPGTPQYF.

This clone has just a few counts. This chain uses TRBV6-2 or TRBV6-3 with TRBJ2-7, with D possibly being TRBD1 (8 bases). Germline V gives CDR1 MNHEY, CDR2 SVGEGT. V was pared by 6 bases and J by 3 bases, with 15 bases between. This CDR3 contains 14 residues. The CDR3 coding sequence is TGTGCCAGCAGCGCCACAGGGGGGGTCTACGAGCAGTACTTC. Translating gives CASSATGGVYEQYF.

This sequence joins TRBV5-1 and TRBJ2-3, with unresolved D. CDR3 length: 16 residues. Germline loops: CDR1 SGHRS, CDR2 YFSETQ. Trimming pared 4 bases from V and 1 base from J, leaving 16 bases between. The CDR3, as DNA: TGCGCCAGCAGCCATGGGCTGACCTCGGGCACAGATACGCAGTATTTT. It is translated as CASSHGLTSGTDTQYF.

This rearrangement joins TRBV19 to TRBJ1-5, with 7 bases aligning to TRBD1. The CDR3 is 14 residues long. Trimming cost V 9 bases and J 10 bases; bases outside gene matches: 15. The V gene's germline CDR1 is LNHDA and CDR2 SQIVND (reference sequence). The chain's CDR3 is CARPNKGADLPQHF. CDR3 sequence (DNA): TGTGCCAGGCCTAATAAGGGGGCGGACTTACCCCAGCATTTT.

This clone was recorded once. The gene calls are TRBV13 and TRBJ2-3; 9 positions match TRBD2. Germline CDR1 PRHDT, CDR2 FYEKMQ (reference sequence). V dropped 4 bases and J dropped 9; count of bases not matched to a gene: 8. The CDR3 covers 14 residues. The CDR3 bases are TGTGCCAGCAGCTATAGCGGGGGCCCAGGGACGCAGTATTTT. This encodes CASSYSGGPGTQYF. Based on the CDR3 plus reference TRBV13 and TRBJ2-3, the full variable domain is AAGVIQSPRHLIKEKRETATLKCYPIPRHDTVYWYQQGPGQDPQFLISFYEKMQSDKGSIPDRFSAQQFSDYHSELNMSSLELGDSALYFCASSYSGGPGTQYFGPGTRLTVL.

This chain links TRBV6-1 with TRBJ1-1; D ambiguous. This CDR3 is 15 amino acids long. Germline loops: CDR1 MNHNS, CDR2 SASEGT. The germline V and J ends were trimmed by 3 bases and 1 base, with 12 bases remaining between them. The CDR3 nucleotides are TGTGCCAGCAGTGACCTTGGACGGGGGAACACTGAAGCTTTCTTT. This sequence encodes CASSDLGRGNTEAFF.